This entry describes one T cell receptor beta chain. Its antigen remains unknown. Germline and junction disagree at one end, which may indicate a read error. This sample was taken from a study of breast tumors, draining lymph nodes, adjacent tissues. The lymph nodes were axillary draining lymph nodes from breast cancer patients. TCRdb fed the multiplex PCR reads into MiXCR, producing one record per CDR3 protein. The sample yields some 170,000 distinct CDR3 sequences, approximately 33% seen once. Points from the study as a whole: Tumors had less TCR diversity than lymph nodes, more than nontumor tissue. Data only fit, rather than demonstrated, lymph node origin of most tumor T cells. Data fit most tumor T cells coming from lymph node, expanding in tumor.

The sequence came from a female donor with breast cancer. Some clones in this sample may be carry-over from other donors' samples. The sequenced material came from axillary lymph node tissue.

CDR3 region: CASSSRLNTIYF. The CDR3 DNA reads as TGTGCCAGCAGCTCCCGATTGAACACCATATACTTT. The chain recombines TRBV7-9 with TRBJ1-3; D is unclear. CDR3 length equals 12 residues. Germline V lookup: CDR1 SEHNR, CDR2 FQNEAQ (reference sequence). The entire variable domain, with the rest obtained from reference TRBV7-9 and TRBJ1-3, is as follows: DTGVSQNPRHKITKRGQNVTFRCDPISEHNRLYWYRQTLGQGPEFLTYFQNEAQLEKSRLLSDRFSAERPKGSFSTLEIQRTEQGDSAMYLCASSSRLNTIYFGEGSWLTVV.